The sequence of this TCR beta chain was determined in a study of T cell responses to AZD1222 COVID-19 vaccine. As regards this clone: What it recognizes is unknown.

Measured with immunoSEQ multiplex PCR; TCRdb has only the in-frame clones, and not every one. The sample contains about 110,000 clones, around 90% of which appear only once. V lost 5 bases to trimming and J lost 0 bases, with 8 bases between them. Germline V gives CDR1 MNHEY, CDR2 SVGAGI. CDR3 length equals 14 residues. Study-wide points: The breadth and depth of Spike-specific TCRs increased once two AZD1222 doses had been given. Samples come after the peak T cell response, not at day 14. Clonal diversity was possibly underestimated, and the donors were mostly white British, with more females.

Source: peripheral blood, taken on day 0 of AZD1222 vaccination. The clonotype comes from an adult in good health. The chain links TRBV6-5 to TRBJ1-5; unclear D gene. The CDR3 region is CASSLQVSNQPQHF. In nucleotides, the CDR3 is TGTGCCAGCAGTCTTCAGGTTAGCAATCAGCCCCAGCATTTT.